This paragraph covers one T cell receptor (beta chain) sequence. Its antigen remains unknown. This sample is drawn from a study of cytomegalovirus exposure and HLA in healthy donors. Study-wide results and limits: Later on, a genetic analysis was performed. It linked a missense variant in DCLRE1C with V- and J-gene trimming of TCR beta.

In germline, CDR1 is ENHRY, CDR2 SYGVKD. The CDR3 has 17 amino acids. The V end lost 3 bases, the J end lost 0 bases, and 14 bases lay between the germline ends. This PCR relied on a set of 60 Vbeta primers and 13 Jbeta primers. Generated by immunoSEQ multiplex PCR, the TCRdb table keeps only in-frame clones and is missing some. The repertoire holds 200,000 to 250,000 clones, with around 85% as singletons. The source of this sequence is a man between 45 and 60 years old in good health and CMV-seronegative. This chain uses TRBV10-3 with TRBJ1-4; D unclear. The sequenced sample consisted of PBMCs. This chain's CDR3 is CAISDSWEEPTNEKLFF. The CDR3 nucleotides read TGTGCCATCAGTGATTCCTGGGAGGAGCCAACTAATGAAAAACTGTTTTTT.